The T cell receptor (beta chain) under discussion was sequenced for a study of cytomegalovirus exposure and HLA in healthy donors (dated by TCRdb to 2015 to 2018). With respect to the entire study: According to a later analysis, the roughly 120 validation repertoires were produced on the same platform as the roughly 700 repertoires of the first cohort. The study aimed to test whether signatures of past pathogen exposure could be identified by cataloging public T cell receptors. Along with the approximately 650-subject first cohort, a separate validation cohort of approximately 110 different subjects was used. The study combined high-throughput TCR immunosequencing, statistical association of individual TCRs with disease status, and machine learning to predict cytomegalovirus infection status. Summary of the overall study and its limitations: The study listed approximately 160 TCR beta chains as associated with cytomegalovirus. A later analysis lacked HLA typing for the validation cohort, so it scored co-occurrence in that cohort across all 120 or so repertoires. Most TCR sequences were observed very rarely across donors, whereas some public TCRs were present in many individuals. According to the authors, the approach could potentially be generalized to other disease states and immunological phenotypes. The classifier was reported to diagnose cytomegalovirus status with high specificity and sensitivity in both the original and validation cohorts. In a later analysis, TCRs clustered in the first cohort were found to also tend to co-occur in the roughly 120 validation repertoires, with 94% of cluster scores above 0. In vitro tests confirmed that a few of the cytomegalovirus-associated TCR beta chains recognize cytomegalovirus antigens.

Details on this clone: The antigen this receptor binds is unknown. Base qualities are not at hand, and no much larger clone is one base apart.

Library preparation was by the immunoSEQ multiplex PCR assay. The published analysis was carried out like this. A statistical classification framework was built for diagnosing cytomegalovirus status from the catalog of TCR beta chain sequences. TCRdb retrieved this table from immuneACCESS and kept in-frame rearrangements only. Not all clones are present; in checked studies, unresolved V genes account for under half, and no reason is known for the remainder. That table furnishes V, J and clone size, whereas the DNA furnished D and trimming. Across this sample there are some 69,000 clones, with roughly 95% seen only once. 4.5% of the sample is taken by the ten largest. Including cysteine and phenylalanine, the CDR3 has 14 amino acids. The retained sequence is limited to the CDR3, 42 bases, with the frame set at the first base. CDR1 SGHAT and CDR2 FQDESV were looked up in the germline V gene (reference sequence). The germline V and J ends show losses of 4 bases and 8 bases respectively, and no gene match explains 8 bases of the junction.

Donors formed part of the validation cohort, which comprised 120 subjects and was distinct from the first cohort of several hundred subjects. Recombination linked TRBV11-1 to TRBJ1-2, with 9 central nucleotides matching TRBD1. The sequence derives from a woman between 18 and 30 years old in good health and CMV-seropositive. The source material was PBMCs. The sequence in DNA is TGTGCCAGCAGCTCAAGGACAGGGGCCGGAGGCTACACCTTC. This translates into CASSSRTGAGGYTF.